This TCR beta chain was profiled in a study of T cell responses to AZD1222 COVID-19 vaccine. Whole-study context: Recipients boosted at about 4 weeks or about 12 weeks are pooled.

With regard to this clone: Its antigen remains unidentified.

TCRdb's copy holds only in-frame clones and misses some; the assay was immunoSEQ multiplex PCR. The sample includes about 92,000 clones, 70% to 90% of them seen just once. Trimming took off 4 bases at V and 2 bases at J, with 2 bases between the two ends. Germline lookup yields CDR1 MNHEY and CDR2 SVGEGT. CDR3 length: 11 amino acids. Regarding the study as a whole: The study identified only a handful of AZD1222 recipients as seropositive at baseline. The study sampled repertoires only after the peak T cell response.

The sequencing used peripheral blood, collected on day 0 of AZD1222 vaccination. The TCR was taken from an adult in good health. J is TRBJ2-5 and V is TRBV6-2 or TRBV6-3, with D uncertain. CDR3 protein: CASSFQETQYF. CDR3 sequence (DNA): TGTGCCAGCAGTTTTCAAGAGACCCAGTACTTC.